The next 30 T cell receptor beta chains were all read from a single sample in a study of blood T cell repertoires in COVID-19. Libraries were prepared by immunoSEQ multiplex PCR; TCRdb keeps only in-frame clonotypes and omits some of them. Of just over 80,000 clones in the sample, roughly 82% were seen once. The sequenced material came from peripheral blood. The receptors originated from an elderly woman with active or convalescent COVID-19.

The CDR3 DNA follows: TGTGCCAGCAGCTTAGTGAGGGGGCATCACGGGGAGCTGTTTTTT. Its translation: CASSLVRGHHGELFF. The chain combines TRBV7-2 with TRBJ2-2, with TRBD1 matching over 7 bases. V dropped 1 base and J dropped 7; count of bases not matched to a gene: 6. Germline CDR1 is SGHTA and CDR2 is FQGNSA. The CDR3 has 15 amino acids.

The V and J genes are TRBV7-8 and TRBJ2-7; no reliable D call. Germline V gene data show CDR1 as SGHVS and CDR2 as FQNEAQ. The CDR3 has 14 residues. The V end lost 1 base, the J end lost 5 bases, and 12 bases lay between the germline ends. The chain's CDR3 is CASSLVWSADEQYF. The DNA of the CDR3 is TGTGCCAGCAGCTTAGTGTGGTCCGCGGACGAGCAGTACTTC.

The chain joins TRBV21-1 to TRBJ1-2; the tabulated D call, TRBD1, remains unverified against the DNA. TRBV21-1 is recorded as a pseudogene. CDR3 length equals 18 residues. CDR3 bases: TGTGCCAGCAGCAACAGGGGGAGGACAGGACGTAGGCTTGAGGGCTACACCTTC. Its protein is CASSNRGRTGRRLEGYTF.

This chain connects TRBV7-2 to TRBJ1-3; 7 nucleotides match TRBD1. The germline gives CDR1 SGHTA, CDR2 FQGNSA. V shed 1 base and J 5 bases; nucleotides not matched to a gene: 5. CDR3 length equals 15 residues. CDR3 DNA: TGTGCCAGCAGCTTAGGCTCAGGGGGTAGAAACACCATATATTTT. Encoded protein: CASSLGSGGRNTIYF.

The genes are TRBV5-1 and TRBJ2-7; TRBD2 matches 8 bases. The CDR3 spans 15 residues. V shed 4 bases, J shed 1 base, and the junction held 7 bases outside the gene matches. Per the germline V gene, CDR1 is SGHRS and CDR2 is YFSETQ. CDR3 residues: CASSPLAGGSYEQYF. In nucleotides, the CDR3 is TGCGCCAGCAGCCCGCTAGCGGGTGGGTCCTACGAGCAGTACTTC. Combining the CDR3 with reference TRBV5-1 and TRBJ2-7 gives the whole variable domain KAGVTQTPRYLIKTRGQQVTLSCSPISGHRSVSWYQQTPGQGLQFLFEYFSETQRNKGNFPGRFSGRQFSNSRSEMNVSTLELGDSALYLCASSPLAGGSYEQYFGPGTRLTVT.

This clone showed up just a few times. The V call is TRBV6-2 or TRBV6-3, the J call TRBJ1-5; TRBD1 matches at 9 bases. The junction had 4 bases not matched to a gene; V was cut back by 5 bases and J by 2 bases. Germline CDR1 MNHEY, CDR2 SVGEGT. The CDR3 runs 15 residues. For the CDR3, the DNA is TGTGCCAGCAGTCCCCGACAGGGGGGCAATCAGCCCCAGCATTTT. This sequence encodes CASSPRQGGNQPQHF.

The CDR3 protein is CASSLVGQVNTEAFF. CDR3 nucleotides: TGCGCCAGCAGCTTGGTCGGACAGGTGAACACTGAAGCTTTCTTT. The V gene is TRBV5-1, the J gene TRBJ1-1; 7 nucleotides line up with TRBD1. With V trimmed by 0 bases and J by 0 bases, 2 bases remained unmatched. CDR3 length: 15 residues. The germline V gene encodes CDR1 SGHRS and CDR2 YFSETQ.

The chain recombines TRBV7-2 with TRBJ1-6; maybe TRBD1 (5 bases). V lost 5 bases, J lost 7 bases, and 18 bases lay in between. CDR1 is SGHTA and CDR2 is FQGNSA in the germline V gene. This CDR3 region has 16 residues. CDR3 amino acids: CASSPNGAGTNSPLHF. CDR3 DNA sequence: TGTGCCAGCAGCCCCAATGGGGCAGGAACCAATTCACCCCTCCACTTT.

V is TRBV5-5 and J is TRBJ2-7, with D perhaps matching TRBD1 (6 bases). CDR1 is SGHKS, CDR2 YYEKEE, per germline (reference sequence). V was pared by 4 bases and J by 2 bases, with 16 bases between. This CDR3 has 15 amino acids. CDR3 protein: CASSTGMDRAYEQYF. CDR3 bases: TGTGCCAGCAGCACCGGCATGGACAGAGCCTACGAGCAGTACTTC.

This clone was seen a handful of times. The V and J genes are TRBV11-3 and TRBJ2-5; perhaps TRBD1 as D (5 bases). Trimming stripped 2 bases from V and 1 base from J, with 14 bases between. The CDR3 has 16 amino acids. CDR1 and CDR2 from the germline V gene are SGHNT and YENEEA. CDR3 sequence: CASSLQGTVSQETQYF. In DNA, the CDR3 is TGTGCCAGCAGCTTACAGGGAACGGTCTCCCAAGAGACCCAGTACTTC.

The chain recombines TRBV6-5 with TRBJ1-3; D not certain. This CDR3 is built from 13 residues. The V end lost 7 bases, the J end lost 1 base, and 8 bases lay between the germline ends. Germline-derived CDR1 and CDR2 are MNHEY and SVGAGI. The CDR3 region has the DNA TGTGCCAGCAATCAGGCTTCTGGAAACACCATATATTTT. Translation gives CASNQASGNTIYF.

The chain combines TRBV24-1 with TRBJ2-5, with 13 bases matching TRBD2. Germline CDR1 reads KGHDR; CDR2 reads SFDVKD. The CDR3 is 16 amino acids. The V segment lost 2 bases and the J segment 4 bases; nucleotides outside the gene matches: 3. The CDR3 here is CATSDSTSGGSETQYF. CDR3 nucleotide sequence: TGTGCCACCAGTGATTCGACTAGCGGGGGGTCAGAGACCCAGTACTTC.

The chain has TRBV3-1 (or the pseudogene TRBV3-2) and TRBJ2-2; 7 nucleotides match TRBD1. CDR3 length: 14 amino acids. The trim removed 2 bases at V and 5 bases at J, leaving 2 bases unmatched. Germline CDR1 and CDR2: LGHDT and YNNKEL (reference sequence). CDR3 DNA: TGTGCCAGCAGCCAATACAGGGGAACCGGGGAGCTGTTTTTT. Translation: CASSQYRGTGELFF.

V and J are TRBV6-5 and TRBJ2-2; TRBD2 might be the D (6 bases). This CDR3 is built from 13 residues. V lost 6 bases and J 6 bases, leaving 11 bases between the germline ends. Germline-derived CDR1 and CDR2 are MNHEY and SVGAGI. The chain's CDR3 is CASRGGVAGELFF. Here the CDR3 DNA reads TGTGCCAGCAGAGGCGGGGTGGCCGGGGAGCTGTTTTTT.

This clone was seen only once. The V call is TRBV15, the J call TRBJ2-3, with D unclear. This CDR3 has 15 amino acids. Germline V CDR1 and CDR2: LNHNV, YYDKDF (reference sequence). Trimming took off 0 bases at V and 2 bases at J, with 9 bases between the two ends. The CDR3 nucleotides read TGTGCCACCAGCAGAGATGGGCTCGACACAGATACGCAGTATTTT. It codes for CATSRDGLDTDTQYF.

The chain has TRBV5-1 and TRBJ2-1; TRBD2 aligns across 10 bases. The V and J ends lost 3 bases and 6 bases, in that order; junction bases with no gene match: 9. The length of the CDR3 is 16 residues. CDR1 is SGHRS and CDR2 is YFSETQ in the germline V gene. CDR3: CASSSAGLAGGNEQFF. Here the CDR3 DNA reads TGCGCCAGCAGCTCGGCCGGGTTAGCGGGGGGCAATGAGCAGTTCTTC.

The genes are TRBV7-6 and TRBJ1-4; D ambiguous. This CDR3 has 15 amino acids. Looked up from germline, CDR1 is SGHVS and CDR2 is FNYEAQ. Trimming left V 1 base short and J 0 bases short, with 6 bases between. CDR3 protein: CASSLGSPTNEKLFF. The CDR3 DNA reads TGTGCCAGCAGCTTAGGGAGCCCAACTAATGAAAAACTGTTTTTT.

There are many counts of this clone. The chain uses TRBV19 and TRBJ1-6, with 7 nucleotides matching TRBD1. Germline CDR1 is LNHDA and CDR2 is SQIVND (reference sequence). V shed 6 bases, J shed 8 bases, and the junction held 7 bases outside the gene matches. This CDR3 region has 14 residues. The CDR3 spells CASRPGGSDSPLHF. CDR3 DNA sequence: TGTGCCAGTAGACCAGGGGGTTCGGATTCACCCCTCCACTTT.

The chain recombines TRBV7-2 with TRBJ2-4; maybe TRBD2 (6 bases). Germline V gene lookup returns CDR1 SGHTA and CDR2 FQGNSA. Between the trimmed V and J ends, which lost 1 base and 0 bases, there was a span of 10 bases. The length of the CDR3 is 16 residues. The chain's CDR3 is CASSLVGGAAKNIQYF. CDR3 nucleotide sequence: TGTGCCAGCAGCTTAGTAGGAGGGGCAGCCAAAAACATTCAGTACTTC.

The V call is TRBV5-1, the J call TRBJ2-5; D perhaps matches TRBD1 (6 bases). Germline CDR1 reads SGHRS; CDR2 reads YFSETQ. This CDR3 has 13 amino acids. Trimming removed 8 bases at V and 2 bases at J, with 13 bases between. CDR3 in amino acids: CASQQGLQETQYF. CDR3 sequence (DNA): TGCGCCAGTCAACAGGGATTACAAGAGACCCAGTACTTC.

The rearrangement uses TRBV5-4 and TRBJ1-1, with D perhaps matching TRBD1 (6 bases). V was shortened by 7 bases and J by 0 bases, with 13 bases between the two germline ends. The CDR3 totals 14 residues. Per the germline V gene, CDR1 is SGHNT and CDR2 is YYREEE (reference sequence). The CDR3 DNA follows: TGTGCCAGCCAACAACAGGGATTGAACACTGAAGCTTTCTTT. Translating it yields CASQQQGLNTEAFF.

V gene TRBV14 combines with J gene TRBJ2-1; D may be TRBD2 (5 bases). Germline V gene sequence: CDR1 SGHDN, CDR2 FVKESK. The V end lost 5 bases, the J end lost 0 bases, and 8 bases lay between the germline ends. This CDR3 is 14 amino acids long. CDR3 sequence (DNA): TGTGCCAGCAGCTCGGAGGCCTCCTACAATGAGCAGTTCTTC. Translating gives CASSSEASYNEQFF.

The rearrangement joins TRBV7-9 to TRBJ1-3; D is ambiguous. Trimming removed 4 bases at V and 4 bases at J, with 2 bases between. The CDR3 is 11 residues long. Per the germline V gene, CDR1 is SEHNR and CDR2 is FQNEAQ (reference sequence). CDR3 residues: CASSSGNTIYF. CDR3 nucleotides: TGTGCCAGCAGCTCGGGAAACACCATATATTTT.

V is TRBV18 and J is TRBJ1-5; 11 positions match TRBD1. Germline assignment: CDR1 KGHSH and CDR2 LQKENI. There are 19 residues in the CDR3. The V gene end was trimmed by 2 bases and the J gene end by 0 bases; junction bases not matched to a gene: 9. DNA of the CDR3: TGTGCCAGCTCACCAAAAATCCCGGGACAGGGGGTTAGCAATCAGCCCCAGCATTTT. Amino acid sequence: CASSPKIPGQGVSNQPQHF.

V usage is TRBV9 and J usage is TRBJ2-1, with D possibly TRBD2 on 6 matching bases. This CDR3 is built from 17 residues. The V gene lost 0 bases and the J gene lost 6 bases, with 19 bases spanning the gap. Germline CDR1 reads SGDLS; CDR2 reads YYNGEE. Written as DNA, the CDR3 is TGTGCCAGCAGCGTAGGGATAGGGGACTCCCACTCCAATGAGCAGTTCTTC. This sequence encodes CASSVGIGDSHSNEQFF.

The V and J genes are TRBV11-2 and TRBJ2-6; 7 nucleotides line up with TRBD1. The CDR3 has 15 residues. The V and J ends lost 5 bases and 1 base, in that order; junction bases with no gene match: 2. CDR1 SGHAT and CDR2 FQNNGV come from the germline V gene. The CDR3 spells CASSEQGSGANVLTF. CDR3 sequence (DNA): TGTGCCAGCAGCGAACAGGGGTCTGGGGCCAACGTCCTGACTTTC.

The chain uses TRBV13 and TRBJ2-7, with D tentatively TRBD1 (7 bases). Trimming cost V 5 bases and J 3 bases, with 11 bases left between them. The CDR3 has 13 amino acids. Per the germline V gene, CDR1 is PRHDT and CDR2 is FYEKMQ (reference sequence). The CDR3 protein is CASSPRGDYEQYF. Here the CDR3 DNA reads TGTGCCAGCAGCCCCAGGGGGGACTACGAGCAGTACTTC. Full variable domain (rest looked up from reference TRBV13 and TRBJ2-7): AAGVIQSPRHLIKEKRETATLKCYPIPRHDTVYWYQQGPGQDPQFLISFYEKMQSDKGSIPDRFSAQQFSDYHSELNMSSLELGDSALYFCASSPRGDYEQYFGPGTRLTVT.

V gene TRBV7-9 combines with J gene TRBJ2-2; the D gene is possibly TRBD1 (5 bases). CDR1 and CDR2 from the germline V gene are SEHNR and FQNEAQ (reference sequence). The CDR3 length is 14 residues. The V and J ends lost 7 bases and 1 base respectively, with 10 bases between them. CDR3 protein: CASIGQGNTGELFF. The CDR3, as DNA: TGTGCCAGCATCGGGCAGGGGAACACCGGGGAGCTGTTTTTT.

V gene TRBV2 combines with J gene TRBJ1-6; possible D gene TRBD1, 5 bases. Germline CDR1 is SNHLY and CDR2 is FYNNEI. V lost 7 bases and J 9 bases, leaving 22 bases between the germline ends. There are 16 residues in the CDR3. Here the CDR3 DNA reads TGTGCCAGCAATCTGGACATAAATTCAGTAGGTTCACCCCTCCACTTT. Protein sequence: CASNLDINSVGSPLHF.

The table lists this clone with a few counts. V and J are TRBV5-1 and TRBJ2-2; perhaps TRBD1 as D (5 bases). Deletions cut 1 base from V and 1 base from J, with 20 bases between. In germline, CDR1 is SGHRS, CDR2 YFSETQ. The CDR3 runs 19 residues. The DNA for the CDR3 is TGCGCCAGCAGCTTGAGGGGTGGGTCGATGCGCGAGAACACCGGGGAGCTGTTTTTT. Amino acids: CASSLRGGSMRENTGELFF.